This T cell receptor beta chain was retrieved from a study of T cells after yellow fever vaccination. About the research overall: Those fractions that held only low numbers of cells were prepared using the SMART-Seq v4 Ultra Low Input RNA kit.

Study-wide findings and caveats: Few clonotypes appeared in both CD4 and CD8 compartments. Booster samples showed a return of most primary-vaccination clones (roughly 96% CD4, around 85% CD8).

TCRdb reprocessed the 5' RACE reads via MiXCR and lists one record per CDR3 protein. The table lists approximately 330,000 distinct CDR3 sequences, about 4% of them singletons. Germline lookup yields CDR1 MGHRA and CDR2 YSYEKL. CDR3 length: 16 residues. Trimming removed 1 base from V and 4 bases from J; junction bases left unmatched: 9. As to this clonotype: Its antigen is not known.

This clonotype originated in a man younger than 30 who received the YFV17D yellow fever vaccine. The sequenced sample was PBMCs, obtained 5 days after the yellow fever booster vaccination. The V call is TRBV4-1, the J call TRBJ2-7; 8 positions match TRBD2. In DNA form, the CDR3 reads TGCGCCAGCAGCCAAGCCACTAGCGGACCCTTTTACGAGCAGTACTTC. Translation gives CASSQATSGPFYEQYF.